The source of this T cell receptor (beta chain) is a study of OX40 agonist ivuxolimab in advanced cancers. Libraries were prepared by immunoSEQ multiplex PCR; TCRdb keeps only in-frame clonotypes and omits some of them. Of 77,000 or so clones in the sample, more than 85% were seen once. Germline V gives CDR1 SEHNR, CDR2 FQNEAQ (reference sequence). This CDR3 is 12 amino acids long. V lost 5 bases and J lost 5; bases outside the gene matches: 2. This clone has more than one count but fewer than ten. At the DNA level, this CDR3 is encoded by other sequences in the same sample as well. This receptor was taken from an adult with an advanced solid tumor such as melanoma, head and neck, liver or kidney cancer. The chain combines TRBV7-9 with TRBJ1-1, with 7 bases fitting TRBD1. Source: CD4+ or CD8+ T cells sorted from blood, taken in a trial of the OX40 agonist ivuxolimab. Here the CDR3 reads CASSPGGTEAFF. The CDR3 nucleotides read TGTGCCAGCAGCCCAGGGGGGACTGAAGCTTTCTTT.